Included here is one T cell receptor beta chain sequence, with context. The target antigen is unknown. The CDR3 is made up of 15 amino acids. Germline-derived CDR1 and CDR2 are MNHEY and SVGAGI. V was pared by 5 bases and J by 7 bases, with 8 bases of the junction left unmatched. The authors loaded 150 to 250 ng DNA, tens of thousands of T cell genomes, into sorted-subset replicate PCRs. The data were produced by immunoSEQ multiplex PCR, yet TCRdb's version contains in-frame clones alone and is incomplete. The repertoire holds 550,000 to 700,000 clones, with roughly 73% as singletons. This specimen belongs to a study of shared clonotypes between healthy human individuals. Study-wide points: Clonotypes which were not shared had lower generation probabilities than clonotypes that all four donors shared. Only blood samples were collected, and tissue repertoires likely differ. Compared with memory subsets, naive subsets generally had larger estimated richness.

This clonotype was sampled from a woman in her twenties or thirties in good health. V is TRBV6-5 and J is TRBJ2-7, with 13 bases lining up with TRBD2. Sequenced sample: memory CD4+ T cells sorted from blood. As for subset: CD45RA-negative fraction. DNA for the CDR3: TGTGCCAGCAGTCGGTCGGGACTAGCGGGATTTGAGCAGTACTTC. Its translation is CASSRSGLAGFEQYF.